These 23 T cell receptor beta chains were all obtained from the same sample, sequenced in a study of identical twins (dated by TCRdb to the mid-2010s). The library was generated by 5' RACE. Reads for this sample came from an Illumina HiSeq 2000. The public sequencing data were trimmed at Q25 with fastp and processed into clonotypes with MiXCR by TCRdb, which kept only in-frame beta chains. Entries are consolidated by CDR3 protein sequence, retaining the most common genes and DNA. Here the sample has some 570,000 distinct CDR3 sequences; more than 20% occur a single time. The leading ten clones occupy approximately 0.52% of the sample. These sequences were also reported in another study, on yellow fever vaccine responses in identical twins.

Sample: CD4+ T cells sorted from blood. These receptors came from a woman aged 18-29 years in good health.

The CDR3 bases are TGCGCCAGCAGCTTGGGAGGGGGCAAAAGCACAGATACGCAGTATTTT. Its protein is CASSLGGGKSTDTQYF. The rearrangement uses TRBV5-1 and TRBJ2-3; TRBD1 matches at 7 bases. The CDR3 runs to 16 residues. Germline V gene sequence: CDR1 SGHRS, CDR2 YFSETQ. The ends lost 0 bases at V and 0 bases at J; junction bases unmatched: 4.

The CDR3 nucleotides are TGTGCCAGCAGCTACGACAGGGAGGTCGGCTACACCTTC. It translates to CASSYDREVGYTF. The chain combines TRBV7-3 with TRBJ1-2, with 7 bases that match TRBD1. Trimming at V came to 4 bases and at J to 8 bases, leaving 7 bases not matched to a gene. CDR3 length equals 13 residues. CDR1 and CDR2 (germline): SGHTA, FQGTGA.

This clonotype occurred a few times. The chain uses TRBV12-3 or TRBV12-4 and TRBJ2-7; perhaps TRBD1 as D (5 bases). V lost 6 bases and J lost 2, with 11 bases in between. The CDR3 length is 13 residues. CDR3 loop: CASRFGRAYEQYF. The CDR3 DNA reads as TGTGCCAGCAGGTTCGGCAGGGCCTACGAGCAGTACTTC.

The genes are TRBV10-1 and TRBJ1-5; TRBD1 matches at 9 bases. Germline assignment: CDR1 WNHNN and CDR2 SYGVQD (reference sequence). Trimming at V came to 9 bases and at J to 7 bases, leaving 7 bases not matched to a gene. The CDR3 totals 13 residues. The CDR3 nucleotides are TGCGCCAGAGTCCGGGACAGGGACCAGCCCCAGCATTTT. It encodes CARVRDRDQPQHF.

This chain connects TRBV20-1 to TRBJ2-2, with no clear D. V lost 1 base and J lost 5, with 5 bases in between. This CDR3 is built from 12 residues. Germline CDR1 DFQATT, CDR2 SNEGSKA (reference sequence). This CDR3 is CSARVGTGELFF. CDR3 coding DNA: TGCAGTGCTAGAGTGGGAACCGGGGAGCTGTTTTTT.

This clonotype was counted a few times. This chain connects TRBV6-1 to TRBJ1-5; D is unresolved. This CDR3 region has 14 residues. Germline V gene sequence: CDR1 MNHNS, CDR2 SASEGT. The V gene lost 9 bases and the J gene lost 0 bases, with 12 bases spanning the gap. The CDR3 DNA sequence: TGTGCCAGTCACCTGGGGTATAGCAATCAGCCCCAGCATTTT. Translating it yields CASHLGYSNQPQHF.

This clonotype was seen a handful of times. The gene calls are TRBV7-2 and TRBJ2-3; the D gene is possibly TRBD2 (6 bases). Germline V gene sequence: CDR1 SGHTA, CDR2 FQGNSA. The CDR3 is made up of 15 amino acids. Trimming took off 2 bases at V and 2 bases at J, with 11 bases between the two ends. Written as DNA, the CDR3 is TGTGCCAGCAGCTTATGGAGGGGCCCCACAGATACGCAGTATTTT. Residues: CASSLWRGPTDTQYF.

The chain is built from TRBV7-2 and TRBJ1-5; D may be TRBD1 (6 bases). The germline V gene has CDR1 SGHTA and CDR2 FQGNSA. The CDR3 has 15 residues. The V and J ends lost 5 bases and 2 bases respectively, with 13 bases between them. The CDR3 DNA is TGTGCCAGCAGCGCGGGGGGCCTGGGCAATCAGCCCCAGCATTTT. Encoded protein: CASSAGGLGNQPQHF.

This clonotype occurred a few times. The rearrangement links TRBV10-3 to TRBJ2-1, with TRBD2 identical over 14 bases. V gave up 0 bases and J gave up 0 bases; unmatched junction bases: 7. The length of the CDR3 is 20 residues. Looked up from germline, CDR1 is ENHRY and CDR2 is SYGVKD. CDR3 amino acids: CAISESGGLAGASSYNEQFF. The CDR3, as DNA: TGTGCCATCAGTGAGTCAGGGGGACTAGCGGGGGCTAGCTCCTACAATGAGCAGTTCTTC.

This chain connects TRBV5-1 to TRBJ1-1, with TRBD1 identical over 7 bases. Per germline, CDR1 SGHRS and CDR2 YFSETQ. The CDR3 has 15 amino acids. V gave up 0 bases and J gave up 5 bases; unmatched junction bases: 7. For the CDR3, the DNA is TGCGCCAGCAGCTTGGTGGAGGGGGCATGGACTGAAGCTTTCTTT. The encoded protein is CASSLVEGAWTEAFF. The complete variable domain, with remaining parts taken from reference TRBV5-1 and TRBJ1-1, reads KAGVTQTPRYLIKTRGQQVTLSCSPISGHRSVSWYQQTPGQGLQFLFEYFSETQRNKGNFPGRFSGRQFSNSRSEMNVSTLELGDSALYLCASSLVEGAWTEAFFGQGTRLTVV.

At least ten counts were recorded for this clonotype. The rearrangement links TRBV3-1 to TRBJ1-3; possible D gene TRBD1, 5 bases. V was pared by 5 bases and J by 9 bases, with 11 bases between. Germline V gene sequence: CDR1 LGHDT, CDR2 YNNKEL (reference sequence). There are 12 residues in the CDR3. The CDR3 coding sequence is TGTGCCAGCAGCGGGGTAGGGACCACCATATATTTT. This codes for CASSGVGTTIYF.

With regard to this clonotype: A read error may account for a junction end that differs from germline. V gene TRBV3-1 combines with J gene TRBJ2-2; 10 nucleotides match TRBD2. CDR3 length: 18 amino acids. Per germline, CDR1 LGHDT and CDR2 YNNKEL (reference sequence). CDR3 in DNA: TGTGCCTGCAGGGAGGAAGGCAGCGGGAGGGTGAACACCGGGGAGCTGTTTTTT. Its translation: CACREEGSGRVNTGELFF.

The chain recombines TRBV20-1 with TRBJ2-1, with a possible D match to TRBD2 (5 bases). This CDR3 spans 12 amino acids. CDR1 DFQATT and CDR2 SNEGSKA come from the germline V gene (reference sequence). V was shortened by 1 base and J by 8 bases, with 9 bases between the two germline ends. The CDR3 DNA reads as TGCAGTGCTAGAGGACCCGGGGATGAGCAGTTCTTC. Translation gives CSARGPGDEQFF.

The CDR3 sequence: CASSPNPGRLNTEAFF. The CDR3 DNA is TGTGCCAGCAGCCCAAACCCGGGACGGCTGAACACTGAAGCTTTCTTT. The V gene is TRBV3-1, the J gene TRBJ1-1, with a possible D match to TRBD1 (5 bases). Per the germline V gene, CDR1 is LGHDT and CDR2 is YNNKEL (reference sequence). CDR3 length: 16 residues. Trimming removed 4 bases from V and 0 bases from J, with 15 bases in between.

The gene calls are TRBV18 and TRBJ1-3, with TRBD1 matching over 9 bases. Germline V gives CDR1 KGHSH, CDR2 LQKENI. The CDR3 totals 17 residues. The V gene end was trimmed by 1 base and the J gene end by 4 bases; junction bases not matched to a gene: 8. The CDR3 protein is CASSPQQTGQGGNTIYF. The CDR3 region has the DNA TGTGCCAGCTCACCACAACAAACGGGACAGGGAGGAAACACCATATATTTT.

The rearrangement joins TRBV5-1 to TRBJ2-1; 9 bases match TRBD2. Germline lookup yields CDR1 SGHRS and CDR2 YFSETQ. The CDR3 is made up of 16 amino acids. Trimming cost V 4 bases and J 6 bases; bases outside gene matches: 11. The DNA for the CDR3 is TGCGCCAGCAGCAGAATAGCGGGAGCCCTTGGCAATGAGCAGTTCTTC. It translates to CASSRIAGALGNEQFF. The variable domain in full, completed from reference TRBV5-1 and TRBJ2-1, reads KAGVTQTPRYLIKTRGQQVTLSCSPISGHRSVSWYQQTPGQGLQFLFEYFSETQRNKGNFPGRFSGRQFSNSRSEMNVSTLELGDSALYLCASSRIAGALGNEQFFGPGTRLTVL.

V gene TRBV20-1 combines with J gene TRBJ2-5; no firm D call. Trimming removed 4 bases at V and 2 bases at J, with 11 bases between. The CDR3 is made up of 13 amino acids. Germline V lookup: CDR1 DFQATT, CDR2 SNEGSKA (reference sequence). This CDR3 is CSAISGLQETQYF. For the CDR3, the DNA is TGCAGTGCTATATCGGGCTTGCAAGAGACCCAGTACTTC.

CDR3 sequence (DNA): TGCGCCAGCAGCTTGGACCATAGCACAGATACGCAGTATTTT. This translates into CASSLDHSTDTQYF. The chain recombines TRBV5-1 with TRBJ2-3; D is unresolved. Trimming took 0 bases from V and 0 from J, leaving 5 bases between them. This CDR3 comprises 14 residues. The germline V gene has CDR1 SGHRS and CDR2 YFSETQ.

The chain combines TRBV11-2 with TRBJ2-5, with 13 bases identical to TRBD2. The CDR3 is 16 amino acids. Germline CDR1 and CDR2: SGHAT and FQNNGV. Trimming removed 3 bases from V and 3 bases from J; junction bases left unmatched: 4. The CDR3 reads CASSLVTSGGKETQYF. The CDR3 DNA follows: TGTGCCAGCAGCTTGGTGACTAGCGGGGGGAAAGAGACCCAGTACTTC.

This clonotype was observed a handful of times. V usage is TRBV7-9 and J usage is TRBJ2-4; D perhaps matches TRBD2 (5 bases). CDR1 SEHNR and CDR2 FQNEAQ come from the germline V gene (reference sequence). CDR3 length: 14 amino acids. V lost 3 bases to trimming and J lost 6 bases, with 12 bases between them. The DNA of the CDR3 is TGTGCCAGCAGCTTCTTCGAACGGGGAAACATTCAGTACTTC. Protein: CASSFFERGNIQYF.

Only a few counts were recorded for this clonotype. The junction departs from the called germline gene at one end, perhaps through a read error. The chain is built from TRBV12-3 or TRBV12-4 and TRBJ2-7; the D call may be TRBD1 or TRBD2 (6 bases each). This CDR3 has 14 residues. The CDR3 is CASTLGGLPYEQYF. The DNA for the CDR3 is TGTGCCAGCACTTTAGGGGGACTCCCCTACGAGCAGTACTTC.

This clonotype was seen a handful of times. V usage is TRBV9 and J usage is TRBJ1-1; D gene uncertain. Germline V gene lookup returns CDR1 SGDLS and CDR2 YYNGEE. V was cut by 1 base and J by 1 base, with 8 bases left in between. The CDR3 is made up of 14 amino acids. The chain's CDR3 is CASSVSAANTEAFF. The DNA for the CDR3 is TGTGCCAGCAGCGTATCGGCGGCGAACACTGAAGCTTTCTTT.

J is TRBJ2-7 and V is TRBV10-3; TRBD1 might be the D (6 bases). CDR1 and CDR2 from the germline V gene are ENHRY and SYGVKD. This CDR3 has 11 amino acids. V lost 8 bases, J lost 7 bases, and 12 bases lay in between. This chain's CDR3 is CAISDSLEQYF. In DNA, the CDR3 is TGTGCCATCTCGGACAGCTTAGAGCAGTACTTC.